The clone carrying this T cell receptor (beta chain) was seen at least ten times. The antigen remains undetermined. This specimen belongs to a study of T cells after yellow fever vaccination. There are 16 residues in the CDR3. V lost 2 bases to trimming and J lost 0 bases; unmatched junction nucleotides: 4. Per germline, CDR1 SGHTA and CDR2 FQGNSA. Study-wide findings and caveats: Some clonotypes, a small share, were shared between CD4 and CD8 compartments.

TCRdb reprocessed the 5' RACE reads with MiXCR, giving one entry per CDR3 protein. The sample shows about 360,000 distinct CDR3 sequences, about 6% of them seen only once. V is TRBV7-2 and J is TRBJ2-1; 7 positions match TRBD2. This clonotype was obtained from a man aged 25-40 years who received the YFV17D yellow fever vaccine. Source: PBMCs, taken 5 days after the yellow fever booster vaccination. The CDR3 sequence: CASSLMGGSSYNEQFF. DNA for the CDR3: TGTGCCAGCAGCTTAATGGGCGGGAGCTCCTACAATGAGCAGTTCTTC. The whole variable domain, remainder taken from reference TRBV7-2 and TRBJ2-1, is GAGVSQSPSNKVTEKGKDVELRCDPISGHTALYWYRQSLGQGLEFLIYFQGNSAPDKSGLPSDRFSAERTGGSVSTLTIQRTQQEDSAVYLCASSLMGGSSYNEQFFGPGTRLTVL.